The entry that follows covers one T cell receptor beta chain sequence. Its cognate antigen is unknown. Described time point: baseline pretreatment blood. The treatment denotes: 15 Gy SBRT to primary tumor, nephrectomy 4 weeks later. V gave up 2 bases and J gave up 3 bases, with 4 bases separating them. The germline gives CDR1 GTSNPN, CDR2 SVGIG (reference sequence). This CDR3 region has 11 residues. The data were obtained in a study of radiation and T cells in renal cell carcinoma. General study points: Without pretreatment biopsies, baseline tumor clonotype presence was undetermined.

This table comes from immunoSEQ multiplex PCR, and its TCRdb copy is limited to in-frame clones, with some not included. Of around 64,000 clones in the sample, over 70% were seen once. The V gene is TRBV30, the J gene TRBJ1-1, with D unresolved. Material: blood, obtained from a patient whose treatment included radiotherapy and nephrectomy. The receptor's source is a man in his 60s with renal cell carcinoma. The CDR3 sequence: CAWSHYTEAFF. The CDR3 DNA sequence: TGTGCCTGGAGTCATTACACTGAAGCTTTCTTT.